The sequence of this TCR beta chain was determined in a study of T cells in Graves' hyperthyroidism and ophthalmopathy. From RNA transcripts, TCR beta CDR3 regions were amplified. When the TCR CDR3 underwent first-round RT-PCR, the HTBI primer set was used. TCRdb reanalysed the multiplex PCR reads using MiXCR and keeps one entry per CDR3 protein. The sample shows around 600,000 distinct CDR3 sequences, 13% to 15% of them seen only once. The CDR3 is 15 residues long. Unmatched junction bases numbered 10, after V lost 6 bases and J lost 5 bases. Germline lookup yields CDR1 LNHDA and CDR2 SQIVND (reference sequence). Study-wide results and limits: Ophthalmopathy and stable hyperthyroidism were told apart by a 13 V-J model.

A note on this clonotype: No antigen is known for it.

The sequence derives from a woman between 50 and 59 years old with Graves' ophthalmopathy. The J gene is TRBJ1-1, the V gene TRBV19, with 9 bases lining up with TRBD1. The sequenced sample was blood. CDR3 DNA sequence: TGTGCCAGTAGCCCGGGACAGGGCCCTGGGACTGAAGCTTTCTTT. The encoded protein is CASSPGQGPGTEAFF.